The clone carrying this T cell receptor (beta chain) was seen only once. Its antigen is unidentified. The data belong to a study of T cells in Graves' hyperthyroidism and ophthalmopathy. Overall study results and limits: The model forecast ophthalmopathy, anticipating it by a median roughly 6.5 months before onset.

The CDR3 loop spans 14 amino acids. Between the trimmed V and J ends, which lost 1 base and 7 bases, there was a span of 8 bases. Germline CDR1 is SEHNR and CDR2 is FQNEAQ (reference sequence). Amplification yielded TCR beta CDR3 regions, with RNA transcripts as the source. During a first-round RT-PCR of the TCR CDR3, the HTBI primer set was used. TCRdb called the multiplex PCR reads again in MiXCR, with one record for every CDR3 protein. The sample records about 570,000 distinct CDR3 sequences, 46% being singletons. The specimen was peripheral blood or thyroid tissue (not recorded which). This sequence joins TRBV7-9 and TRBJ1-6; D is undetermined. The clonotype was recovered from an adult woman with Graves' disease, either hyperthyroidism or ophthalmopathy (not recorded which). The CDR3 here is CASSLGAANSPLHF. CDR3 DNA: TGTGCCAGCAGCTTAGGGGCAGCAAATTCACCCCTCCACTTT.